The next 10 T cell receptor beta chains were all read from a single sample in a study of T cell responses to AZD1222 COVID-19 vaccine (dated by TCRdb to the early 2020s). The method behind the library was the immunoSEQ multiplex PCR assay. Here the immuneACCESS table is served through TCRdb, limited to in-frame sequences with V and J called. Missing clones are a known gap in these copies; in checked studies unresolved V genes cover under half, and the rest lacks a known reason. This sample has 150,000 to 200,000 clones in its table, and around 92% of those were observed once. The ten largest account for around 1.3% of the sample. In light of the paper, this sample's time point label describes: baseline before first vaccination. Material: peripheral blood, obtained on day 0 of AZD1222 vaccination. The receptors here all came from an adult in good health.

J is TRBJ1-1 and V is TRBV7-9, with a weak D call TRBD1 (6 bases). Germline V gives CDR1 SEHNR, CDR2 FQNEAQ (reference sequence). The germline V and J ends were trimmed by 7 bases and 3 bases, with 15 bases remaining between them. This CDR3 comprises 14 residues. The CDR3 nucleotides read TGTGCCAGCACCCTACAGGGCGGGGACACTGAAGCTTTCTTT. This sequence encodes CASTLQGGDTEAFF.

The chain joins TRBV7-2 to TRBJ1-2; no reliable D call. Trimming cost V 0 bases and J 8 bases, with 16 bases left between them. The CDR3 runs 15 residues. Germline V lookup: CDR1 SGHTA, CDR2 FQGNSA. DNA of the CDR3: TGTGCCAGCAGCTTAGCCGAGGTTGGAGTGGTGGGCTACACCTTC. Translation gives CASSLAEVGVVGYTF. Based on the CDR3 plus reference TRBV7-2 and TRBJ1-2, the full variable domain is GAGVSQSPSNKVTEKGKDVELRCDPISGHTALYWYRQSLGQGLEFLIYFQGNSAPDKSGLPSDRFSAERTGGSVSTLTIQRTQQEDSAVYLCASSLAEVGVVGYTFGSGTRLTVV.

The J gene is TRBJ1-2, the V gene TRBV3-1 (or the pseudogene TRBV3-2), with D perhaps TRBD1 (5 bases). The CDR3 totals 12 residues. V was pared by 4 bases and J by 9 bases, with 12 bases between. Per the germline V gene, CDR1 is LGHDT and CDR2 is YNNKEL (reference sequence). The CDR3 loop reads CASSLQEVSYTF. The CDR3 DNA follows: TGTGCCAGCAGCCTACAGGAAGTTAGCTACACCTTC.

V and J are TRBV4-3 and TRBJ2-1; a weak D match, TRBD2 (6 bases). Trimming removed 0 bases from V and 7 bases from J, with 16 bases in between. Germline-derived CDR1 and CDR2 are LGHNA and YSLEER. The CDR3 totals 16 residues. This CDR3 reads CASSQDITVRENEQFF. CDR3 nucleotide sequence: TGCGCCAGCAGCCAAGATATCACCGTACGGGAGAATGAGCAGTTCTTC.

The V call is TRBV19, the J call TRBJ1-2, with 10 bases lining up with TRBD1. The trim removed 9 bases at V and 7 bases at J, leaving 14 bases unmatched. The CDR3 extends over 15 amino acids. Germline CDR1 and CDR2: LNHDA and SQIVND (reference sequence). Written as DNA, the CDR3 is TGTGCCAGCAGCCCCGGGACAGGGGAATTTGGTGGCTACACCTTC. Its protein is CASSPGTGEFGGYTF.

The J gene is TRBJ1-5, the V gene TRBV21-1; the DNA was not compared with TRBD1, the D call given in the table. TRBV21-1 constitutes a pseudogene. The CDR3 is made up of 16 amino acids. Written as DNA, the CDR3 is TGTGCCAGCAGCAAACCGCAGGCAGGGGGGACTCAGCCCCAGCATTTT. As protein: CASSKPQAGGTQPQHF.

V gene TRBV30 combines with J gene TRBJ2-7; D might be TRBD1 (5 bases). With 4 bases removed from V and 7 bases from J, the gap between germline ends came to 11 bases. The V gene's germline CDR1 is GTSNPN and CDR2 SVGIG (reference sequence). The CDR3 is 11 residues long. Written as DNA, the CDR3 is TGTGCCTGGAACAGGCTCGGAGAGCAGTACTTC. This encodes CAWNRLGEQYF.

This chain's CDR3 is CASSAAARATDTQYF. DNA for the CDR3: TGTGCCAGCAGCGCCGCGGCCAGGGCCACAGATACGCAGTATTTT. The V and J genes are TRBV7-2 and TRBJ2-3; the D gene is possibly TRBD1 (5 bases). Trimming took 5 bases from V and 2 from J, leaving 14 bases between them. CDR1 is SGHTA, CDR2 FQGNSA, per germline. CDR3 length: 15 amino acids. Filled out from reference TRBV7-2 and TRBJ2-3, the complete variable domain reads GAGVSQSPSNKVTEKGKDVELRCDPISGHTALYWYRQSLGQGLEFLIYFQGNSAPDKSGLPSDRFSAERTGGSVSTLTIQRTQQEDSAVYLCASSAAARATDTQYFGPGTRLTVL.

The rearrangement uses TRBV2 and TRBJ2-7; D might be TRBD1 or TRBD2, each matching 5 bases. From germline, CDR1 is SNHLY and CDR2 FYNNEI. The CDR3 loop spans 13 amino acids. The V end lost 11 bases, the J end lost 0 bases, and 14 bases lay between the germline ends. CDR3 sequence: CAGGLDTSYEQYF. The CDR3 bases are TGTGCCGGCGGACTGGACACCTCCTACGAGCAGTACTTC.

This rearrangement joins TRBV19 to TRBJ2-3; 8 nucleotides match TRBD1. With V trimmed by 5 bases and J by 1 base, 11 bases remained unmatched. The CDR3 is made up of 17 amino acids. The germline CDR1 and CDR2 sequences are LNHDA and SQIVND (reference sequence). Here the CDR3 reads CASSPRQGPWGTDTQYF. Here the CDR3 DNA reads TGTGCCAGTAGTCCCCGACAGGGGCCCTGGGGCACAGATACGCAGTATTTT.